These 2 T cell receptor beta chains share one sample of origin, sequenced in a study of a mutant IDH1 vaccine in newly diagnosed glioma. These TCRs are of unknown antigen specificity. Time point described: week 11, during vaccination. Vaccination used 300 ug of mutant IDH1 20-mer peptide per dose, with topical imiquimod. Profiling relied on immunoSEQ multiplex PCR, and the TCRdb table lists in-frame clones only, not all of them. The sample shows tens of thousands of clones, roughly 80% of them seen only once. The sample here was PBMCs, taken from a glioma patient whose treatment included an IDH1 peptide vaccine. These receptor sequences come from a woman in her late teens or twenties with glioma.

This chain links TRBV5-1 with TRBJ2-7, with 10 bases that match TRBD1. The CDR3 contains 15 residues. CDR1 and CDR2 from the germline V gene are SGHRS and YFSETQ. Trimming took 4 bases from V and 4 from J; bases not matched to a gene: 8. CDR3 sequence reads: CASSVVGQGYYEQYF. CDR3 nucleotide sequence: TGCGCCAGCAGCGTCGTGGGACAGGGGTATTACGAGCAGTACTTC.

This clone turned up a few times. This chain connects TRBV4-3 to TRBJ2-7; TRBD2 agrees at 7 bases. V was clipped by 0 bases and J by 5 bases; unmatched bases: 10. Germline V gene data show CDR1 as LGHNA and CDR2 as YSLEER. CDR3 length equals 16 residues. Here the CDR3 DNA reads TGCGCCAGCAGCCAAGAAATCGGGGGGTCGGTCGACGAGCAGTACTTC. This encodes CASSQEIGGSVDEQYF.